What follows is one T cell receptor beta chain and its context. Sampling of blood occurred at baseline, cycle 4 day 1, and cycle 7 day 1. This specimen comes from a study of OX40 agonist ivuxolimab in advanced cancers. Clones were sequenced by immunoSEQ multiplex PCR, and TCRdb holds only the in-frame ones, with some missing. The table has about 22,000 clones, roughly 80% seen once; the top ten hold roughly 23%. V lost 0 bases to trimming and J lost 0 bases; unmatched junction nucleotides: 7. CDR3 length: 19 residues. Germline CDR1 is WNHNN and CDR2 is SYGVQD (reference sequence). The origin of this receptor is an adult with an advanced solid tumor such as melanoma, head and neck, liver or kidney cancer. Sequences were derived from CD4+ or CD8+ T cells sorted from blood, sampled in a trial of the OX40 agonist ivuxolimab. The V call is TRBV10-1, the J call TRBJ2-7; 14 bases map to TRBD2. The CDR3 region has the DNA TGCGCCAGCAGTGAGTCGAGACTAGCGGGAGGGCCGGACTCCTACGAGCAGTACTTC. This codes for CASSESRLAGGPDSYEQYF.